Each of the 19 T cell receptor beta chains below was sequenced from the same sample in a study of blood T cell repertoires in COVID-19. TCRdb keeps only in-frame clones here, not all; method: immunoSEQ multiplex PCR. The sample lists some 110,000 clones; roughly 80% were seen once. The sample consisted of peripheral blood. These receptors were obtained from an elderly man with COVID-19, enrolled during active disease.

This clone was counted at least ten times. The rearrangement links TRBV6-5 to TRBJ2-4, with D perhaps matching TRBD1 (7 bases). The germline V gene encodes CDR1 MNHEY and CDR2 SVGAGI. V was pared by 8 bases and J by 8 bases, with 22 bases between. The CDR3 is 15 residues long. The CDR3 loop is CASSFRGEAGDIQYF. The CDR3 nucleotides are TGTGCCAGCTCATTCAGGGGGGAGGCAGGGGACATTCAGTACTTC.

This clone was counted between two and nine times. For the CDR3, the DNA is TGTGCCAGCAGTATTCCTCCCGAGCAGTACTTC. Translation gives CASSIPPEQYF. V usage is TRBV2 and J usage is TRBJ2-7; D is unresolved. Trimming left V 5 bases short and J 6 bases short, with 8 bases between. Germline CDR1 is SNHLY and CDR2 is FYNNEI. The CDR3 consists of 11 residues.

This clone was observed a few times. The same CDR3 can be traced to other DNA sequences in this sample. The chain employs TRBV5-1 and TRBJ2-1; 8 nucleotides align to TRBD2. The germline V gene has CDR1 SGHRS and CDR2 YFSETQ. The CDR3 has 15 amino acids. Germline trimming cut 4 bases from V and 0 bases from J; bases unmatched to any gene: 3. CDR3 DNA: TGCGCCAGCAGCCCCAGCGGGAGCTCCTACAATGAGCAGTTCTTC. It encodes CASSPSGSSYNEQFF.

The genes are TRBV19 and TRBJ1-2; D is uncertain. CDR1 LNHDA and CDR2 SQIVND come from the germline V gene (reference sequence). CDR3 length equals 13 residues. Between the trimmed V and J ends, which lost 5 bases and 8 bases, there was a span of 15 bases. CDR3 sequence (DNA): TGTGCCAGTAGTTTCTTGACGGCGGGCGGCTACACCTTC. Its protein product is CASSFLTAGGYTF. Full variable domain (missing parts from reference TRBV19 and TRBJ1-2): DGGITQSPKYLFRKEGQNVTLSCEQNLNHDAMYWYRQDPGQGLRLIYYSQIVNDFQKGDIAEGYSVSREKKESFPLTVTSAQKNPTAFYLCASSFLTAGGYTFGSGTRLTVV.

This clone was seen only once. The chain joins TRBV24-1 to TRBJ2-7; unclear D gene. This CDR3 has 11 residues. Germline CDR1 KGHDR, CDR2 SFDVKD. Trimming removed 4 bases at V and 6 bases at J, with 6 bases between. The CDR3 reads CATSESSEQYF. Written as DNA, the CDR3 is TGTGCCACCAGTGAGTCGTCCGAGCAGTACTTC.

This clone showed up just a few times. The V call is TRBV9, the J call TRBJ1-1; D not resolved. The germline gives CDR1 SGDLS, CDR2 YYNGEE. Trimming removed 0 bases from V and 4 bases from J, with 10 bases in between. The CDR3 sequence is 14 residues long. The CDR3 coding sequence is TGTGCCAGCAGCGTAGCTACCTCGAGCACTGAAGCTTTCTTT. As protein: CASSVATSSTEAFF.

A few counts support this clone. The chain carries TRBV11-2 and TRBJ1-1; 9 bases match TRBD1. The V and J ends lost 5 bases and 8 bases, in that order; junction bases with no gene match: 6. The CDR3 has 13 residues. Germline CDR1 and CDR2: SGHAT and FQNNGV. CDR3 residues: CASSHGQGQEAFF. The DNA of the CDR3 is TGTGCCAGCAGCCATGGACAGGGGCAAGAAGCTTTCTTT.

Turning to this clone: At one of its ends the junction is not consistent with the germline gene, which may arise from a read error. The chain recombines TRBV27 with TRBJ1-1; no clear D. Looked up from germline, CDR1 is MNHEY and CDR2 is SMNVEV (reference sequence). The CDR3 extends over 12 amino acids. In DNA form, the CDR3 reads TGTGCCACACATCCAGTCGGGGAGAAACCGACCTTT. This gives the protein CATHPVGEKPTF.

This clone was seen only a few times. The V call is TRBV5-1, the J call TRBJ1-3, with 7 bases identical to TRBD1. Germline lookup yields CDR1 SGHRS and CDR2 YFSETQ. The CDR3 consists of 16 residues. The trim removed 0 bases at V and 4 bases at J, leaving 7 bases unmatched. CDR3 sequence: CASSLAGGNVGNTIYF. CDR3 coding DNA: TGCGCCAGCAGCTTGGCAGGGGGAAATGTCGGAAACACCATATATTTT.

V gene TRBV7-9 combines with J gene TRBJ2-4; 10 positions match TRBD2. CDR1 is SEHNR, CDR2 FQNEAQ, per germline (reference sequence). V lost 4 bases and J lost 7; bases outside the gene matches: 13. The CDR3 runs 17 residues. CDR3 region: CASSSRTSGVDGNIQYF. DNA of the CDR3: TGTGCCAGCAGCTCCCGGACTAGCGGAGTCGATGGGAACATTCAGTACTTC.

The V and J genes are TRBV19 and TRBJ1-1; D possibly corresponds to TRBD1 (6 bases). The germline V and J ends were trimmed by 5 bases and 1 base, with 14 bases remaining between them. The CDR3 spans 15 residues. CDR1 and CDR2 from the germline V gene are LNHDA and SQIVND (reference sequence). CDR3 in amino acids: CASSPRTGTNTEAFF. CDR3 bases: TGTGCCAGTAGTCCGCGTACAGGGACGAACACTGAAGCTTTCTTT.

The table lists this clone with a few counts. The chain joins TRBV5-8 to TRBJ2-7, with D perhaps matching TRBD1 (6 bases). Germline V gene sequence: CDR1 SGHTS, CDR2 YDEGEE. V was cut by 4 bases and J by 1 base, with 9 bases left in between. There are 13 residues in the CDR3. CDR3 region: CASSLGQSYEQYF. For the CDR3, the DNA is TGTGCCAGCAGCCTTGGACAGTCCTACGAGCAGTACTTC.

The chain is built from TRBV4-2 and TRBJ2-1, with D tentatively TRBD2 (5 bases). Germline values: CDR1 LGHNA, CDR2 YNFKEQ. Trimming took 0 bases from V and 5 from J, leaving 11 bases between them. This CDR3 is built from 15 residues. The CDR3 DNA reads as TGTGCCAGCAGCCAAGAGGTAGGACTTCACAATGAGCAGTTCTTC. Its translation is CASSQEVGLHNEQFF.

J is TRBJ2-1 and V is TRBV27; 8 nucleotides match TRBD2. V gave up 6 bases and J gave up 5 bases; unmatched junction bases: 6. Germline CDR1 is MNHEY and CDR2 is SMNVEV (reference sequence). The CDR3 length is 14 residues. CDR3 loop: CASRIAGTNNEQFF. CDR3 DNA: TGTGCCAGCAGGATAGCGGGAACCAACAATGAGCAGTTCTTC.

The chain has TRBV18 and TRBJ2-7; possible D gene TRBD1, 5 bases. Germline V gene lookup returns CDR1 KGHSH and CDR2 LQKENI. The CDR3 is 15 residues long. Trimming took off 4 bases at V and 4 bases at J, with 17 bases between the two ends. The CDR3 DNA reads TGTGCCAGCTCACAGGGGTTGGGCGACCTTTACGAGCAGTACTTC. It specifies CASSQGLGDLYEQYF. The full variable domain, with the rest looked up from reference TRBV18 and TRBJ2-7, is NAGVMQNPRHLVRRRGQEARLRCSPMKGHSHVYWYRQLPEEGLKFMVYLQKENIIDESGMPKERFSAEFPKEGPSILRIQQVVRGDSAAYFCASSQGLGDLYEQYFGPGTRLTVT.

This clone has only a few counts. The chain uses TRBV11-3 and TRBJ2-1; possibly TRBD1 for D (6 bases). Germline V gene data show CDR1 as SGHNT and CDR2 as YENEEA. V gave up 0 bases and J gave up 6 bases, with 6 bases separating them. The CDR3 has 13 residues. The CDR3 sequence: CASSLEGGNEQFF. CDR3 DNA: TGTGCCAGCAGCTTAGAAGGGGGCAATGAGCAGTTCTTC.

The rearrangement joins TRBV6-6 to TRBJ2-4, with TRBD1 matching over 7 bases. The germline V gene has CDR1 MNHNY and CDR2 SVGAGI (reference sequence). Trimming at V came to 6 bases and at J to 5 bases, leaving 13 bases not matched to a gene. The CDR3 extends over 16 amino acids. The CDR3 region has the DNA TGTGCCAGCAGACGAGCAACCGGGACAGTTCAAAACATTCAGTACTTC. Amino acid sequence: CASRRATGTVQNIQYF.

This clone was recorded a few times. V usage is TRBV15 and J usage is TRBJ1-2; TRBD1 might be the D (5 bases). V lost 7 bases to trimming and J lost 0 bases, with 18 bases between them. Germline V gives CDR1 LNHNV, CDR2 YYDKDF (reference sequence). This CDR3 region has 16 residues. The CDR3 loop reads CATKQDSSFSNYGYTF. The CDR3 DNA reads as TGTGCCACCAAACAAGACAGCTCTTTCTCTAACTATGGCTACACCTTC.

This clone was recorded a few times. The J gene is TRBJ1-6, the V gene TRBV5-1; D perhaps matches TRBD1 (6 bases). CDR3 length equals 15 residues. Germline lookup yields CDR1 SGHRS and CDR2 YFSETQ. Trimming shortened V by 0 bases and J by 7 bases, and 11 bases separated the two germline ends. CDR3 coding DNA: TGCGCCAGCAGCTTGGAGGCAGGGGTAAATTCACCCCTCCACTTT. Translation: CASSLEAGVNSPLHF.